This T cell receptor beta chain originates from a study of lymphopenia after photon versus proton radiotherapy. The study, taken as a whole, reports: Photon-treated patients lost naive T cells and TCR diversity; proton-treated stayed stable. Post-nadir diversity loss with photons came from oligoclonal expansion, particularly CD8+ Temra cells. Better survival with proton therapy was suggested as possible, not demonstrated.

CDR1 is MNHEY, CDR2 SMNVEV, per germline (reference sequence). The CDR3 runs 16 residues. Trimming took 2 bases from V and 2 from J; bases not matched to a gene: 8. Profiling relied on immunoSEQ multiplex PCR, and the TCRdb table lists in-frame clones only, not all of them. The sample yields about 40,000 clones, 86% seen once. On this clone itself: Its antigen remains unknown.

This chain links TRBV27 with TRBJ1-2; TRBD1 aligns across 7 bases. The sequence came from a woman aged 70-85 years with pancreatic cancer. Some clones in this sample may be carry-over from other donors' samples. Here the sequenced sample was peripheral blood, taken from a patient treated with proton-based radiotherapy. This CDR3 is CASSLRPRDSNYGYTF. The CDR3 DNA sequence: TGTGCCAGCAGTTTACGCCCCCGGGACAGCAACTATGGCTACACCTTC.